This T cell receptor (beta chain) was sequenced in a study of cytomegalovirus exposure and HLA in healthy donors. The study's findings and limits: A later analysis revealed that TCR association rates differed between HLA loci, peaking at DRB1 and bottoming out at HLA-C. Compared with the roughly 670-donor mean, an Asian-associated ancestry cluster reportedly had fewer N-insertions, according to a later analysis.

CDR1 and CDR2 (germline): LGHNA, YSLEER. The CDR3 runs 17 residues. The junction had 7 bases not matched to a gene; V was cut back by 1 base and J by 0 bases. This clone appeared once. The antigen is undetermined. Use of 60 Vbeta and 13 Jbeta primers characterized the PCR. Assay: immunoSEQ multiplex PCR; the TCRdb copy retains only in-frame clones and omits some. This table has some 100,000 clones, approximately 68% appearing once. Donors showed nominal health when sampled, although they likely had unrecorded immune exposures. The V call is TRBV4-3, the J call TRBJ2-3; 7 positions match TRBD2. Specimen: PBMCs. This clonotype originated in a woman aged 18-29 years in good health and CMV-seropositive. The CDR3 region is CASSQAVSSGSTDTQYF. The CDR3, as DNA: TGCGCCAGCAGCCAAGCTGTGAGTAGCGGGAGCACAGATACGCAGTATTTT.